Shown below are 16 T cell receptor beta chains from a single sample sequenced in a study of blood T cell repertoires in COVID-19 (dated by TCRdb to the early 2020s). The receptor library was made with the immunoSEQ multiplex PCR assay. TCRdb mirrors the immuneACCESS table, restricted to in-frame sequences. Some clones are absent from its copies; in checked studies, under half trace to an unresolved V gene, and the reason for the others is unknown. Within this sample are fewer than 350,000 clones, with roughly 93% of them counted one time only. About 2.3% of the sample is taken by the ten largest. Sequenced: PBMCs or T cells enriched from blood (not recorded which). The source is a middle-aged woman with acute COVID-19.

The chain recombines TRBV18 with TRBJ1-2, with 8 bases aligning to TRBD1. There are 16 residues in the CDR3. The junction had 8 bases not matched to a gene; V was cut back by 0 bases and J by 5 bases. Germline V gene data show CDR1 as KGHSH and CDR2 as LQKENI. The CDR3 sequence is CASSPPGSQGAYGYTF. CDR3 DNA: TGTGCCAGCTCACCACCGGGGTCGCAGGGGGCTTATGGCTACACCTTC. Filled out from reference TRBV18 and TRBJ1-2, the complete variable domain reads NAGVMQNPRHLVRRRGQEARLRCSPMKGHSHVYWYRQLPEEGLKFMVYLQKENIIDESGMPKERFSAEFPKEGPSILRIQQVVRGDSAAYFCASSPPGSQGAYGYTFGSGTRLTVV.

Written as DNA, the CDR3 is TGTGCCAGCAGCACATTAGCGGTATCCCACGAGCAGTACTTC. Its protein product is CASSTLAVSHEQYF. The rearrangement joins TRBV7-9 to TRBJ2-7, with D possibly being TRBD2 (6 bases). The V end was cut by 5 bases, the J end by 5 bases, with 16 bases between. This CDR3 is built from 14 residues. CDR1 and CDR2 (germline): SEHNR, FQNEAQ (reference sequence).

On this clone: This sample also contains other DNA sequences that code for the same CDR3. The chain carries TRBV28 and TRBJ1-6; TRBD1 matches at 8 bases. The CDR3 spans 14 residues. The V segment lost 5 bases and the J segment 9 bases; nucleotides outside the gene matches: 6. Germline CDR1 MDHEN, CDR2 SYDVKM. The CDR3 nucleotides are TGTGCCAGCAGTCCGGACAGGGAGGGTTCACCCCTCCACTTT. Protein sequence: CASSPDREGSPLHF.

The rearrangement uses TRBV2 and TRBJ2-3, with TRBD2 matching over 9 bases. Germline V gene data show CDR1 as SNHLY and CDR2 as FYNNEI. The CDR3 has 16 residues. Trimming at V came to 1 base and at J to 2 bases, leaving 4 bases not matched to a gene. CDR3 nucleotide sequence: TGTGCCAGCAGTGAAGGGCGGGGGGGCCTCACAGATACGCAGTATTTT. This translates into CASSEGRGGLTDTQYF.

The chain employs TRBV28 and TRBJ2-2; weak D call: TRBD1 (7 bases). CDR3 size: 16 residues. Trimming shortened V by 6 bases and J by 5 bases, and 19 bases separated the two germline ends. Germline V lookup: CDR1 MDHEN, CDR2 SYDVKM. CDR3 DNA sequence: TGTGCCAGCAGAGGGGGTGGAGGGGGCGCAACCGGGGAGCTGTTTTTT. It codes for CASRGGGGGATGELFF.

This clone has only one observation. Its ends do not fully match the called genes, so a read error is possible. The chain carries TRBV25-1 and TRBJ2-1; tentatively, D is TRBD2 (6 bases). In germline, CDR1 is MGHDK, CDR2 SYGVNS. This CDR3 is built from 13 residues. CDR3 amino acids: CASSEYGASVSVF. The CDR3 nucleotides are TGTGCCAGCAGTGAATATGGGGCTAGCGTATCGGTCTTC.

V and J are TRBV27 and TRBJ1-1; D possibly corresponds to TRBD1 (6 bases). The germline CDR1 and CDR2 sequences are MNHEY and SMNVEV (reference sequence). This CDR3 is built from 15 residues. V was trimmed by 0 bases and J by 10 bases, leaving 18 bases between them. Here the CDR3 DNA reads TGTGCCAGCAGTTTATCAGGGCAGGGGAATTACCTAGCTTTCTTT. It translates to CASSLSGQGNYLAFF.

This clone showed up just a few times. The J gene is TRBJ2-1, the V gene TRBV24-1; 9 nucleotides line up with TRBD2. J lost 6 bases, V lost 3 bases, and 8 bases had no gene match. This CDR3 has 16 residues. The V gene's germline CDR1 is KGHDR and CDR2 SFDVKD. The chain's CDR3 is CATSDDLAGAVNEQFF. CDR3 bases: TGTGCCACCAGTGATGACTTAGCGGGAGCGGTCAATGAGCAGTTCTTC.

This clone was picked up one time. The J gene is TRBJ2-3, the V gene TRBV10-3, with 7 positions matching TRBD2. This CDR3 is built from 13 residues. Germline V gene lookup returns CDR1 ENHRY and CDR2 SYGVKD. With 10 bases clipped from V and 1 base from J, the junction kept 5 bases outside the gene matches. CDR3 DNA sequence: TGTGCCACCGCGGGGGACGGCACAGATACGCAGTATTTT. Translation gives CATAGDGTDTQYF.

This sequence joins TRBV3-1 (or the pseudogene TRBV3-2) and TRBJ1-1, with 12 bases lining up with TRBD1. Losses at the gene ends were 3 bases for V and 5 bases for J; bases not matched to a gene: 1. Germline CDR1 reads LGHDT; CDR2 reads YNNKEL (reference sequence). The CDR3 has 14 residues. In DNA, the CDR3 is TGTGCCAGCAGCCAGGGACAGGGGGCAACTGAAGCTTTCTTT. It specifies CASSQGQGATEAFF.

DNA of the CDR3: TGTGCCAGCAGCCGGGGACTAGCGGGTCCGGCCCCCTACGAGCAGTACTTC. Encoded protein: CASSRGLAGPAPYEQYF. This chain connects TRBV7-8 to TRBJ2-7, with TRBD2 matching 12 bases. CDR1 and CDR2 (germline): SGHVS, FQNEAQ. The CDR3 loop spans 17 amino acids. The J segment lost 2 bases and the V segment lost 5 bases, leaving 10 bases of the junction unmatched.

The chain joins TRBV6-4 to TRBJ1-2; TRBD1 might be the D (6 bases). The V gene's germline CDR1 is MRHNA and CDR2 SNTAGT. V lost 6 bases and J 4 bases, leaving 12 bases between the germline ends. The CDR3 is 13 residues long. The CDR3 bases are TGTGCCAGCAGGAACAGGGATAGCTATGGCTACACCTTC. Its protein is CASRNRDSYGYTF.

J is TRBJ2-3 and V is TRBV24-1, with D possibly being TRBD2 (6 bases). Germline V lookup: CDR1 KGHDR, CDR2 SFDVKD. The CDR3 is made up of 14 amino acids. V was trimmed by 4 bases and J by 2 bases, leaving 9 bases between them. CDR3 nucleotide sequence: TGTGCCACCAGTGAAGGGACTTTCACAGATACGCAGTATTTT. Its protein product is CATSEGTFTDTQYF.

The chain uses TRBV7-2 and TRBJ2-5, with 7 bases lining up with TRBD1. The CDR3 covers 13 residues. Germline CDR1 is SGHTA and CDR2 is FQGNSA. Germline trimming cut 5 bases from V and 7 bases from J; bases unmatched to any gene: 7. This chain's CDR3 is CASSTRQGGTQYF. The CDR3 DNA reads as TGTGCCAGCAGCACGAGACAGGGCGGGACCCAGTACTTC.

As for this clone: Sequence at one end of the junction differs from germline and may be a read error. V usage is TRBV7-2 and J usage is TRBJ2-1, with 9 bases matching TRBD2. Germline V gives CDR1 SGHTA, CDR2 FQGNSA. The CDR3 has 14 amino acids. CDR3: CASSNSGSYHEQFF. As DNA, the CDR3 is TGTGCCAGCAGCAATAGCGGGAGCTACCATGAGCAGTTCTTC.

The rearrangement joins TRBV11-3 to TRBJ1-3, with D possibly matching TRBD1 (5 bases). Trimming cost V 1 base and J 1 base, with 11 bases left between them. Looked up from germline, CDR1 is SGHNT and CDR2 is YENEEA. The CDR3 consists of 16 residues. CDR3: CASSLGTGRSGNTIYF. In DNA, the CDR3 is TGTGCCAGCAGCTTAGGCACAGGCCGGTCTGGAAACACCATATATTTT.